This entry lists 32 T cell receptor beta chains sequenced from one sample in a study of blood T cell repertoires in COVID-19. Produced via immunoSEQ multiplex PCR; TCRdb's table is partial and in-frame only. Of approximately 260,000 clones in the sample, roughly 90% are singletons; the top ten hold around 7.2%. The sample consisted of peripheral blood. These receptors came from a man between 60 and 75 years old who had recovered from COVID-19.

The rearrangement links TRBV2 to TRBJ2-7; a possible D gene is TRBD2 (6 bases). V was shortened by 6 bases and J by 3 bases, with 21 bases between the two germline ends. The germline V gene encodes CDR1 SNHLY and CDR2 FYNNEI. The CDR3 is 16 amino acids. The CDR3 spells CASSASLGGRDYEQYF. CDR3 in DNA: TGTGCCAGCAGCGCATCGTTGGGGGGAAGGGACTACGAGCAGTACTTC.

The genes are TRBV19 and TRBJ1-5; D unclear. Between the trimmed V and J ends, which lost 0 bases and 6 bases, there was a span of 3 bases. CDR3 size: 12 residues. CDR1 is LNHDA and CDR2 is SQIVND in the germline V gene (reference sequence). Here the CDR3 DNA reads TGTGCCAGTAGTATAGATCTTCAGCCCCAGCATTTT. Its protein product is CASSIDLQPQHF.

This sequence joins TRBV10-3 and TRBJ2-7; 12 bases fit TRBD1. The V gene's germline CDR1 is ENHRY and CDR2 SYGVKD. This CDR3 spans 16 amino acids. The V and J ends lost 0 bases and 4 bases, in that order; junction bases with no gene match: 4. The CDR3 region has the DNA TGTGCCATCAGTGAGTCGACGGGACAGGGGGCATACGAGCAGTACTTC. It is translated as CAISESTGQGAYEQYF.

The chain couples TRBV5-4 to TRBJ1-2; D is unresolved. Germline loops: CDR1 SGHNT, CDR2 YYREEE (reference sequence). V lost 2 bases to trimming and J lost 4 bases, with 12 bases between them. CDR3 size: 14 residues. CDR3 protein: CASSFGGSSYGYTF. CDR3 nucleotides: TGTGCCAGCAGCTTTGGAGGCAGCTCCTATGGCTACACCTTC. The variable domain in full, with the rest retrieved from reference TRBV5-4 and TRBJ1-2, is ETGVTQSPTHLIKTRGQQVTLRCSSQSGHNTVSWYQQALGQGPQFIFQYYREEENGRGNFPPRFSGLQFPNYSSELNVNALELDDSALYLCASSFGGSSYGYTFGSGTRLTVV.

This clone was seen only once. This rearrangement joins TRBV3-1 (or the pseudogene TRBV3-2) to TRBJ1-2, with D unclear. The CDR3 sequence is 15 residues long. Germline values: CDR1 LGHDT, CDR2 YNNKEL (reference sequence). V lost 2 bases and J lost 4, with 14 bases in between. In DNA form, the CDR3 reads TGTGCCAGCAGCCAATCCGGACTGTCCTTCTATGGCTACACCTTC. Amino acid sequence: CASSQSGLSFYGYTF.

The chain links TRBV29-1 to TRBJ1-2; no reliable D call. The CDR3 length is 12 residues. The ends were cut back, 1 base at V and 5 bases at J, with 8 bases in the middle. Germline-derived CDR1 and CDR2 are SQVTM and ANQGSEA. The CDR3 sequence is CSVEGLRYGYTF. The CDR3 nucleotides read TGCAGCGTTGAAGGACTGAGATATGGCTACACCTTC.

V is TRBV14 and J is TRBJ1-4; D not resolved. CDR3 length: 12 amino acids. V shed 2 bases and J shed 8 bases, with 6 bases lying between them. Germline V gives CDR1 SGHDN, CDR2 FVKESK. The CDR3 loop reads CASSQFQEKLFF. CDR3 DNA: TGTGCCAGCAGCCAATTCCAGGAAAAACTGTTTTTT.

This clone occurred once. V usage is TRBV24-1 and J usage is TRBJ2-2; TRBD1 agrees at 7 bases. CDR3 size: 18 residues. V was clipped by 3 bases and J by 8 bases; unmatched bases: 17. Per germline, CDR1 KGHDR and CDR2 SFDVKD. The CDR3 DNA reads as TGTGCCACCAGTGATACGAAGACAGGGAGATTGGGTATAGGGGAGCTGTTTTTT. Amino acids: CATSDTKTGRLGIGELFF.

This clone was counted a few times. The chain carries TRBV10-3 and TRBJ2-7; D might be TRBD1 (5 bases). The V and J ends lost 0 bases and 9 bases respectively, with 12 bases between them. Germline values: CDR1 ENHRY, CDR2 SYGVKD. CDR3 length: 13 amino acids. In DNA form, the CDR3 reads TGTGCCATCAGTGAGTCCCCAGGGTGGGGGCAGTACGTC. Protein product: CAISESPGWGQYV.

This sequence joins TRBV5-4 and TRBJ2-2, with D tentatively TRBD2 (6 bases). The CDR3 totals 17 residues. Trimming removed 1 base at V and 5 bases at J, with 18 bases between. Per the germline V gene, CDR1 is SGHNT and CDR2 is YYREEE (reference sequence). For the CDR3, the DNA is TGTGCCAGCAGCTTGAAACTTAGCGGAGCAGTGACCGGGGAGCTGTTTTTT. As protein: CASSLKLSGAVTGELFF.

This clone turned up a few times. The chain is built from TRBV12-3 or TRBV12-4 and TRBJ2-7; tentative D call: TRBD2 (6 bases). This CDR3 contains 12 residues. Trimming left V 5 bases short and J 7 bases short, with 12 bases between. The CDR3 sequence is CASSIGAGEQYV. The CDR3 DNA is TGTGCCAGCAGTATTGGGGCGGGAGAGCAGTACGTC.

This chain uses TRBV5-5 with TRBJ2-7; D may be TRBD2 (7 bases). V was pared by 7 bases and J by 3 bases, with 11 bases between. The CDR3 consists of 12 residues. Germline CDR1 is SGHKS and CDR2 is YYEKEE (reference sequence). In nucleotides, the CDR3 is TGTGCCAGCGGAAGGGGGGGCTACGAGCAGTACGTC. It is translated as CASGRGGYEQYV.

The chain combines TRBV3-1 (or the pseudogene TRBV3-2) with TRBJ2-1, with 10 bases matching TRBD2. CDR1 is LGHDT, CDR2 YNNKEL, per germline (reference sequence). This CDR3 has 15 residues. V gave up 1 base and J gave up 6 bases; unmatched junction bases: 3. The CDR3, as DNA: TGTGCCAGCAGCCAAGGGACTAGCGGTCGCAATGAGCAGTTCTTC. Translating it yields CASSQGTSGRNEQFF.

This rearrangement joins TRBV6-5 to TRBJ1-2, with 7 positions matching TRBD1. The CDR3 is made up of 15 amino acids. The V gene's germline CDR1 is MNHEY and CDR2 SVGAGI. The V and J ends lost 7 bases and 4 bases, in that order; junction bases with no gene match: 12. CDR3 in amino acids: CASIKTHRQGYGYTF. The CDR3 DNA sequence: TGTGCCAGCATTAAAACGCATCGACAGGGCTATGGCTACACCTTC.

The chain is built from TRBV3-1 (or the pseudogene TRBV3-2) and TRBJ2-1; TRBD2 is a possible D gene (6 bases). This CDR3 comprises 15 residues. Trimming took 4 bases from V and 2 from J, leaving 12 bases between them. Looked up from germline, CDR1 is LGHDT and CDR2 is YNNKEL (reference sequence). In nucleotides, the CDR3 is TGTGCCAGCAGCCTCCTTAGCGGCCCCTACAATGAGCAGTTCTTC. Protein: CASSLLSGPYNEQFF.

CDR3 DNA: TGTGCTAGTGGTTTGACTAGCGGGGGGGCTAGGGAGCAGTACTTC. Translating gives CASGLTSGGAREQYF. The V and J genes are TRBV12-5 and TRBJ2-7; 13 positions match TRBD2. Germline CDR1 and CDR2: LGHNT and FRNRAP. The CDR3 is 15 amino acids. Trimming removed 2 bases from V and 7 bases from J; junction bases left unmatched: 5.

This chain uses TRBV28 with TRBJ1-2, with 7 nucleotides matching TRBD1. Looked up from germline, CDR1 is MDHEN and CDR2 is SYDVKM. There are 14 residues in the CDR3. V was clipped by 6 bases and J by 5 bases; unmatched bases: 9. The CDR3 region has the DNA TGTGCCAGCAGGAAAATACAGGGGTTTTATGGCTACACCTTC. It translates to CASRKIQGFYGYTF.

The V call is TRBV7-6, the J call TRBJ2-5, with 16 bases identical to TRBD2. The CDR3 contains 22 residues. With V trimmed by 3 bases and J by 3 bases, 19 bases remained unmatched. From germline, CDR1 is SGHVS and CDR2 FNYEAQ. CDR3: CASSFSGTSGGGPKGTEETQYF. CDR3 coding DNA: TGTGCCAGCAGCTTTTCCGGGACTAGCGGGGGGGGCCCGAAGGGGACTGAAGAGACCCAGTACTTC. Full variable domain (missing parts from reference TRBV7-6 and TRBJ2-5): GAGVSQSPRYKVTKRGQDVALRCDPISGHVSLYWYRQALGQGPEFLTYFNYEAQQDKSGLPNDRFSAERPEGSISTLTIQRTEQRDSAMYRCASSFSGTSGGGPKGTEETQYFGPGTRLLVL.

A note on this clone: Other nucleotide sequences in the sample specify the same CDR3. The chain combines TRBV5-1 with TRBJ2-2; the D gene is possibly TRBD1 (5 bases). The CDR3 has 15 amino acids. V lost 3 bases and J lost 3, with 12 bases in between. Germline CDR1 SGHRS, CDR2 YFSETQ. The CDR3 loop reads CASSSRGRDTGELFF. The DNA for the CDR3 is TGCGCCAGCAGCTCAAGGGGAAGGGACACCGGGGAGCTGTTTTTT.

The CDR3 loop is CASSLERYRASGVEQYF. CDR3 bases: TGTGCCAGCAGCTTGGAGCGGTATCGGGCCTCCGGTGTAGAGCAGTACTTC. The chain couples TRBV5-8 to TRBJ2-7; TRBD2 might be the D (5 bases). CDR3 length equals 17 residues. Trimming took 0 bases from V and 7 from J, leaving 23 bases between them. CDR1 and CDR2 from the germline V gene are SGHTS and YDEGEE.

This rearrangement joins TRBV27 to TRBJ2-7; tentatively, D is TRBD1 (5 bases). The germline gives CDR1 MNHEY, CDR2 SMNVEV (reference sequence). This CDR3 spans 14 amino acids. V lost 3 bases and J lost 7, with 16 bases in between. The DNA for the CDR3 is TGTGCCAGCAGTTTTGGTAGGGGCGGTGGGGAGCAGTACTTC. It specifies CASSFGRGGGEQYF.

This chain links TRBV11-2 with TRBJ2-3; perhaps TRBD2 as D (5 bases). Germline CDR1 is SGHAT and CDR2 is FQNNGV. The CDR3 covers 16 residues. Trimming cost V 4 bases and J 1 base, with 15 bases left between them. CDR3: CASSSPLDGGTDTQYF. The CDR3 DNA follows: TGTGCCAGCAGCTCCCCCCTGGACGGGGGCACAGATACGCAGTATTTT. Drawing the rest from reference TRBV11-2 and TRBJ2-3, the complete variable domain is EAGVAQSPRYKIIEKRQSVAFWCNPISGHATLYWYQQILGQGPKLLIQFQNNGVVDDSQLPKDRFSAERLKGVDSTLKIQPAKLEDSAVYLCASSSPLDGGTDTQYFGPGTRLTVL.

J is TRBJ2-3 and V is TRBV5-4, with TRBD1 as a possible D gene (5 bases). Between the trimmed V and J ends, which lost 1 base and 4 bases, there was a span of 10 bases. This CDR3 spans 14 amino acids. Germline lookup yields CDR1 SGHNT and CDR2 YYREEE (reference sequence). The CDR3 here is CASSLPGMADTQYF. The CDR3 region has the DNA TGTGCCAGCAGCTTGCCAGGGATGGCAGATACGCAGTATTTT. Full variable domain (missing parts from reference TRBV5-4 and TRBJ2-3): ETGVTQSPTHLIKTRGQQVTLRCSSQSGHNTVSWYQQALGQGPQFIFQYYREEENGRGNFPPRFSGLQFPNYSSELNVNALELDDSALYLCASSLPGMADTQYFGPGTRLTVL.

The genes are TRBV15 and TRBJ1-5; possibly TRBD1 for D (6 bases). Germline V gene sequence: CDR1 LNHNV, CDR2 YYDKDF (reference sequence). The CDR3 is made up of 17 amino acids. With 8 bases removed from V and 6 bases from J, the gap between germline ends came to 26 bases. The CDR3 protein is CATSTTDGVTGSQPQHF. CDR3 nucleotide sequence: TGTGCCACCTCTACTACTGATGGGGTGACAGGCTCTCAGCCCCAGCATTTT.

The chain has TRBV28 and TRBJ1-2; D perhaps matches TRBD1 (5 bases). Germline CDR1 MDHEN, CDR2 SYDVKM. V lost 1 base, J lost 3 bases, and 9 bases lay in between. CDR3 length: 14 residues. CDR3 residues: CASSLSLGDYGYTF. In DNA form, the CDR3 reads TGTGCCAGCAGTTTATCGCTAGGGGACTATGGCTACACCTTC.

This chain links TRBV27 with TRBJ1-2; 11 nucleotides align to TRBD1. Germline CDR1 reads MNHEY; CDR2 reads SMNVEV (reference sequence). The length of the CDR3 is 16 residues. Trimming took 8 bases from V and 3 from J; bases not matched to a gene: 11. The CDR3 protein is CASGEGQGADYYGYTF. The DNA of the CDR3 is TGTGCCAGCGGAGAAGGACAGGGGGCTGATTACTATGGCTACACCTTC.

The V call is TRBV19, the J call TRBJ1-5; D is possibly TRBD1 (5 bases). V was cut by 0 bases and J by 2 bases, with 8 bases left in between. The CDR3 is 15 amino acids. Germline CDR1 LNHDA, CDR2 SQIVND (reference sequence). The chain's CDR3 is CASSIDGAGNQPQHF. In nucleotides, the CDR3 is TGTGCCAGTAGTATAGATGGGGCGGGCAATCAGCCCCAGCATTTT.

This clone came up a few times. The V gene is TRBV12-3 or TRBV12-4, the J gene TRBJ1-1; tentatively, D is TRBD1 (5 bases). The V end was cut by 8 bases, the J end by 3 bases, with 10 bases between. The CDR3 contains 12 residues. Written as DNA, the CDR3 is TGTGCCAGCGCGGGGGGTGACACTGAAGCTTTCTTT. It specifies CASAGGDTEAFF.

This clone was detected only a few times. J is TRBJ2-7 and V is TRBV7-6; 7 bases agree with TRBD1. Germline-derived CDR1 and CDR2 are SGHVS and FNYEAQ. The CDR3 is 13 amino acids. The J segment lost 5 bases and the V segment lost 2 bases, leaving 3 bases of the junction unmatched. The CDR3 region is CASSLRRGNEQYF. The CDR3 nucleotides read TGTGCCAGCAGCTTACGCAGGGGGAACGAGCAGTACTTC. The full variable domain, with the rest looked up from reference TRBV7-6 and TRBJ2-7, is GAGVSQSPRYKVTKRGQDVALRCDPISGHVSLYWYRQALGQGPEFLTYFNYEAQQDKSGLPNDRFSAERPEGSISTLTIQRTEQRDSAMYRCASSLRRGNEQYFGPGTRLTVT.

The CDR3 protein is CASSQEGVRGYTF. The CDR3 coding sequence is TGTGCCAGCAGCCAAGAAGGGGTGCGTGGCTACACCTTC. The chain has TRBV3-1 (or the pseudogene TRBV3-2) and TRBJ1-2; TRBD1 is a possible D gene (5 bases). Germline lookup yields CDR1 LGHDT and CDR2 YNNKEL (reference sequence). The V end lost 0 bases, the J end lost 7 bases, and 9 bases lay between the germline ends. The CDR3 sequence is 13 residues long.

The chain recombines TRBV19 with TRBJ2-3; TRBD2 agrees at 7 bases. This CDR3 contains 16 residues. Germline values: CDR1 LNHDA, CDR2 SQIVND (reference sequence). The ends lost 5 bases at V and 1 base at J; junction bases unmatched: 9. The CDR3, as DNA: TGTGCCAGTAGTCCCTATGGTCTAGCGGGCACAGATACGCAGTATTTT. This codes for CASSPYGLAGTDTQYF.

J is TRBJ1-5 and V is TRBV5-8, with TRBD1 matching over 8 bases. J lost 2 bases, V lost 7 bases, and 5 bases had no gene match. Looked up from germline, CDR1 is SGHTS and CDR2 is YDEGEE. The CDR3 is made up of 14 amino acids. The CDR3: CASGQGWGNQPQHF. For the CDR3, the DNA is TGTGCCAGCGGACAGGGCTGGGGCAATCAGCCCCAGCATTTT.